Listed here is a single T cell receptor (beta chain). V lost 3 bases and J lost 1; bases outside the gene matches: 3. Per the germline V gene, CDR1 is SGHTA and CDR2 is FQGNSA. CDR3 length: 16 residues. Sequenced by immunoSEQ multiplex PCR; TCRdb stores in-frame clones only, minus some. There are about 380,000 clones in the sample; 90% occur only once, and 6.5% to 7% lies in the top ten. These data originate in a study of blood T cell repertoires in COVID-19. Study-level background: Spain, Italy and the United States supplied samples that represented acute and convalescent COVID-19. In each case, the material was cDNA or gDNA derived from T cells, B-cell-depleted T cells, or PBMCs.

The chain uses TRBV7-2 and TRBJ2-4; TRBD2 matches at 10 bases. The receptor was derived from a man between 18 and 29 years old with active or convalescent COVID-19. The sequenced material came from peripheral blood. The CDR3: CASSFGLAEAKNIQYF. For the CDR3, the DNA is TGTGCCAGCAGCTTTGGACTAGCGGAGGCCAAAAACATTCAGTACTTC.